Sample share makes the clone carrying this TCR beta chain large. What it recognizes is unknown. Findings and limits, study-wide: In terms of TCR gene usage, tumor memory CD4+ T cells clustered together with blood and lymph node memory CD4+ cells, as well as with lymph node naive CD4+ cells. Greatest tumor Treg TCR overlap was with tumor naive CD4+ cells. About an eighth of tumor Treg sequences matched naive CD4+ cells.

The TRBV12-4/TRBJ1-2 clonotypes were amplified using barcode primers with ligated adaptors. MiXCR, applied by TCRdb to the multiplex PCR reads, yields one record per CDR3 protein. The table shows more than 450 distinct CDR3 sequences, with roughly a sixth occurring only once. Treg sorting used a CD4+CD25+CD127-/low gate. The CDR3 is made up of 12 amino acids. The V and J ends lost 6 bases and 6 bases respectively, with 11 bases between them. This TCR was recovered from a female donor with breast cancer. This chain connects TRBV12-3 or TRBV12-4 to TRBJ1-2; tentative D call: TRBD1 (6 bases). The sequenced sample was tumor-infiltrating Tregs sorted from the breast tumor. The CDR3 reads CASSQGTDGYTF. For the CDR3, the DNA is TGTGCCAGCAGCCAGGGGACTGATGGCTACACCTTC.